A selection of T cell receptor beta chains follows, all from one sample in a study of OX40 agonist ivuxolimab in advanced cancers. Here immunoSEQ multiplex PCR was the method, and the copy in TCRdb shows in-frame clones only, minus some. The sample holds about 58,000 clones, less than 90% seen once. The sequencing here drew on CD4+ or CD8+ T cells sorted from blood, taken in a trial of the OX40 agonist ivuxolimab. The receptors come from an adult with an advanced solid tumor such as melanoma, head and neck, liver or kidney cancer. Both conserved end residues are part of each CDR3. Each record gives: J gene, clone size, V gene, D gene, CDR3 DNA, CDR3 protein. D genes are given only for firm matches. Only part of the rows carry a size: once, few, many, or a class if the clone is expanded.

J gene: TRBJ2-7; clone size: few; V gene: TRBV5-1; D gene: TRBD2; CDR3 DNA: TGCGCCAGCAGCTTGTCAACTAGCGTCTCCTACGAGCAGTACTTC; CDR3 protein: CASSLSTSVSYEQYF
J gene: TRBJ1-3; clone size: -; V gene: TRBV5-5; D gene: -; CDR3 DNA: TGTGCCAGCAGCTATTGGGGTACAGTTAGAAACACCATATATTTT; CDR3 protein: CASSYWGTVRNTIYF
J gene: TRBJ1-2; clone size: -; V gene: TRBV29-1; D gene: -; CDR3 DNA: TGCAGCGCAGGACCCGACACACTTTACACCTTC; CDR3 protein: CSAGPDTLYTF
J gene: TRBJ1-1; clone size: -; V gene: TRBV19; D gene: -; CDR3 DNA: TGTGCCACTGCCCGGGGCCGGGAAACTGAAGCTTTCTTT; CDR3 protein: CATARGRETEAFF
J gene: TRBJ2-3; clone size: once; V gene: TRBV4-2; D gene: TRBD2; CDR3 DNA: TGTGCCAGCAGCCAAGATAGGACTAGCGGGGGCGTTTCCACAGATACGCAGTATTTT; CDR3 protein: CASSQDRTSGGVSTDTQYF
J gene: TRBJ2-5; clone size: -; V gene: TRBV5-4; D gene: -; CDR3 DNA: TGTGCCAGCAGCAGAGGGTCGGATCAAGAGACCCAGTACTTC; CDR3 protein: CASSRGSDQETQYF
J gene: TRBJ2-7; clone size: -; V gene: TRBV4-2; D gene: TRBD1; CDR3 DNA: TGTGCCAGCAGCCAAGTGGGACAGGGGGCGCTCGAGCAGTACTTC; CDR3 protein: CASSQVGQGALEQYF
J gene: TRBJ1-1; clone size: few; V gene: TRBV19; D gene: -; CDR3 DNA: TGTGCCAGTAGTATAACAGGGAGCGCAACTGAAGCTTTCTTT; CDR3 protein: CASSITGSATEAFF
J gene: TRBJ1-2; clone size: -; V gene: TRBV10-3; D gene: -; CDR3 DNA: TGTGCCATCACTCGCGGGGGGGATGGTTATGGCTACACCTTC; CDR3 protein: CAITRGGDGYGYTF
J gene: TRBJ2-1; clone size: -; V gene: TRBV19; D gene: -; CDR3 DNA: TGTGCCAGTAGTATTAGATTAGGCCCTGACAATGAGCAGTTCTTC; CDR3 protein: CASSIRLGPDNEQFF
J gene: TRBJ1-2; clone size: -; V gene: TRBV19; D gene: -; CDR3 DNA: TGTGCCAGTAACCCTTCAGGGACCTCGGACTATGGCTACACCTTC; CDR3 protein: CASNPSGTSDYGYTF
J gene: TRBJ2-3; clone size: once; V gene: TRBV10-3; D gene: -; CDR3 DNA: TGTGCCATCCGAGAAGCAGGGGTTAGCACAGATACGCAGTATTTT; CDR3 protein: CAIREAGVSTDTQYF
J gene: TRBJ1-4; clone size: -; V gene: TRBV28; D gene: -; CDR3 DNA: TGTGCCAGCAGCCCTGCGGGGCGTGGGATTGAAAAACTGTTTTTT; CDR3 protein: CASSPAGRGIEKLFF
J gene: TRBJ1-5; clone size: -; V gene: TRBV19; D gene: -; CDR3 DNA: TGTGCCAGTAGTATAGGGTCGGGGAAGGGCAATCAGCCCCAGCATTTT; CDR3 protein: CASSIGSGKGNQPQHF
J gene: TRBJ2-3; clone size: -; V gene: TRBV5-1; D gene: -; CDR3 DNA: TGCGCCAGCAGCGAGCAGGGCACAGATACGCAGTATTTT; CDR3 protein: CASSEQGTDTQYF
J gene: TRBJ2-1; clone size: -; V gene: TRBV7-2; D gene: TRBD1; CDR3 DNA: TGTGCCAGCAGTTTGGACAGGGAGCCTCACAATGAGCAGTTCTTC; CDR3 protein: CASSLDREPHNEQFF
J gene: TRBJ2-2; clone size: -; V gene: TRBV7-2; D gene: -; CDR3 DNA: TGTGCCAGCAGGGACTACCCCTCCGGGGAGCTGTTTTTT; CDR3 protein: CASRDYPSGELFF
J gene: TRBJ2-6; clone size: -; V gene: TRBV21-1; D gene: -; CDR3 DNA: TGTGCCAGCAGAAACCCGGGACAGGTTCCTGGGGCCAACGTCCTGACTTTC; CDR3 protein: CASRNPGQVPGANVLTF
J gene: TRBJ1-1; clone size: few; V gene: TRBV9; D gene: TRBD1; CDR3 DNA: TGTGCCAGCAGCGTAGTGACAGGGGGCACTGAAGCTTTCTTT; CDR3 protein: CASSVVTGGTEAFF
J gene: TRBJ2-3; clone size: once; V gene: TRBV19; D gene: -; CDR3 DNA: TGTGCCAGTAGTATCGGCGAAGATACGCAGTATTTT; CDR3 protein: CASSIGEDTQYF
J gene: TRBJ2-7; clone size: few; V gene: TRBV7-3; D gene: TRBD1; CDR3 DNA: TGTGCCAGCAGCCCAGGACAGGGGTATGAGCAGTACTTC; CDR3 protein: CASSPGQGYEQYF
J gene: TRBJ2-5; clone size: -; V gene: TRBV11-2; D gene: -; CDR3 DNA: TGTGCCAGCAGCTTCGGCAACCAAGAGACCCAGTACTTC; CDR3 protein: CASSFGNQETQYF
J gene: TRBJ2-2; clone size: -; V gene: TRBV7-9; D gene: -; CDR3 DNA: TGTGCCAGCAGCACCGGGGAGCTGTTTTTT; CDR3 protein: CASSTGELFF
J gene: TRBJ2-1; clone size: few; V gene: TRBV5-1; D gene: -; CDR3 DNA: TGCGCCAGCAGCCTTCCAGGGACAAACTACAATGAGCAGTTCTTC; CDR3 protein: CASSLPGTNYNEQFF
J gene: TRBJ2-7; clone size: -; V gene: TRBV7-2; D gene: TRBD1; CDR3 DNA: TGTGCCAGCAGCTTTATCCAGGGGGCGAGTCTGAGCTCCTACGAGCAGTACTTC; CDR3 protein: CASSFIQGASLSSYEQYF
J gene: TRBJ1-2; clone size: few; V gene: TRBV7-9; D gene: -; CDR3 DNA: TGTGCCAGCAGCCGTGGACAGCTCTACGGCTACACCTTC; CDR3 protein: CASSRGQLYGYTF